This TCR beta chain was sequenced for a study of blood T cell repertoires in COVID-19 (dated by TCRdb to the early 2020s). Study-level background: The collaborator samples originated in the United States, Italy and Spain and spanned the acute and convalescent phases of COVID-19. The material from the prospective study consisted of cDNA or gDNA derived from T cells, B-cell-depleted T cells, or PBMCs. Deeply sampled blood TCRbeta repertoires from subjects exposed to, actively infected with, or recovered from COVID-19 were included in the dataset. The repertoires were released in a freely available public database intended as a resource for research on the immune response to SARS-CoV-2. Samples came from the ongoing ImmuneRACE study (first 160 participants) plus 1,254 subjects from 6 global collaborators. The sample metadata nearly always contained a de-identified subject ID, COVID-19 status, age in years and sex. HLA class I and class II types, where available, came from metadata supplied by the sample provider rather than from assay-based typing. Study-wide findings and limitations: The quantity of clinical and demographic metadata differed by source and by participant and was supplied without curation.

Turning to this clone: Its target antigen remains unknown. There are no base qualities to consult, and no much larger clone falls within one base.

Taken from the germline V gene (reference sequence), the CDR1 and CDR2 loops are LNHDA and SQIVND. The CDR3, cysteine through phenylalanine, is 18 amino acids long. The retained sequence is limited to the CDR3, 54 bases, with the frame set at the first base. The germline ends are 24 bases apart after V is trimmed by 3 bases and J by 4 bases. Collaborating institutions collected whole blood in K2EDTA tubes following their own protocols. For TCRbeta analysis, collaborators shipped samples as frozen whole blood, isolated PBMCs, or DNA extracted from either of those sample types. The immunoSEQ Assay, a bias-controlled multiplex PCR, was used to amplify TCRbeta CDR3 regions from genomic DNA. The study's processing was this. The number of nucleated cells in each sample was estimated from the amplification of reference gene primers within the assay. Sequence reads were collapsed and filtered to measure the absolute abundance of every unique TCRbeta CDR3 rearrangement. For each sample, productive Simpson clonality was calculated as the square root of Simpson's diversity index over productive rearrangements. The table comes from immuneACCESS by way of TCRdb, which keeps in-frame sequences with V and J called. Part of the clones is missing from these tables; in studies checked, under half for an unresolved V gene and the rest for unknown reasons. That table gives V, J and clone size, and the DNA gave D and trimming. For this sample the table gives 55,000 to 75,000 clones, of which roughly 83% were detected only once. Under 30% of the sample rests with the top ten.

Sequenced input: peripheral blood. The TCR was taken from a man between 65 and 85 years old with acute or convalescent COVID-19. The V and J genes are TRBV19 and TRBJ1-2; too little of a D gene remains to name it. The CDR3 loop reads CASSMGSGSSGRSYGYTF. The nucleotide sequence reads TGTGCCAGTAGTATGGGGTCGGGGTCCTCAGGACGGAGCTATGGCTACACCTTC.